This TCR beta chain derives from a study of T cell repertoires in cytomegalovirus infection. The wider study: Through public TCR beta signatures, both CMV infection and matching HLA type were indicated. Study-wide results and caveats: Dominating the ex vivo response were HLA-C-restricted CMV-specific TCR beta clonotypes. Based on cumulative public TCR beta family frequency, carriers of CMV plus the relevant HLA were identified.

TCRdb reanalysed the reads using MiXCR and keeps one entry per CDR3 protein. In the table there are around 450,000 distinct CDR3 sequences, around 11% of which are singletons. Germline lookup yields CDR1 DFQATT and CDR2 SNEGSKA (reference sequence). The CDR3 consists of 16 residues. Trimming cost V 3 bases and J 5 bases; bases outside gene matches: 9. This clonotype has ten or more counts. What it binds is not known. The sequence came from a human donor in good health (CMV status not recorded). Some clones in this sample may be carry-over from other donors' samples. This sequence joins TRBV20-1 and TRBJ1-4; 10 bases fit TRBD1. Sequencing input: PBMCs. The chain's CDR3 is CSARVTGGADNEKLFF. The CDR3 nucleotides read TGCAGTGCTAGGGTGACAGGGGGCGCAGACAATGAAAAACTGTTTTTT.